Sequencing of this T cell receptor beta chain was carried out in a study of vaccination and CD4 T cells after COVID-19. The assay that was used to sequence DNA from cultured CD4+ T cells was the Oncomine TCR Beta short-read assay. Genomic DNA was taken out of cultured CD4+ T cells by extraction. TCRdb re-derived calls from the PCR reads in MiXCR, one entry per CDR3 protein. The sample holds approximately 20,000 distinct CDR3 sequences, 42% seen once. Treatment of the sample: approximately 9-day PBMC culture with coronavirus spike peptide pools or control peptides (ViraFEST assay). With respect to this clonotype: Antigen: not known.

V lost 0 bases and J lost 1, with 6 bases in between. CDR3 length: 14 residues. CDR1 and CDR2 from the germline V gene are LGHNA and YNFKEQ. This sequence joins TRBV4-2 and TRBJ2-5; D is uncertain. This material consisted of CD4+ T cells from blood, cultured in vitro, taken before SARS-CoV-2 vaccination. The clonotype comes from a human donor who received a COVID-19 vaccine. The CDR3 DNA reads TGTGCCAGCAGCCAAGACACCGGCCAAGAGACCCAGTACTTC. Its translation is CASSQDTGQETQYF.